This record looks at one T cell receptor beta chain sequence and its context. This sample stems from a study of T cells expressing NK-cell markers. Study overall: Beta-chain profiling covered CD3+CD56+NKG2C+, CD3+CD56+NKG2C- and CD3+CD56-NKG2C+ sorted subsets. Eight donors were sequenced, of whom seven were HCMV-seropositive, while the remaining one was HCMV-seronegative.

With the 5' RACE reads reprocessed, TCRdb shows one record per CDR3 protein and no DNA. The sample shows about 540,000 distinct CDR3 sequences, and about 3.6% sits with its ten largest clones. CDR1 SQVTM and CDR2 ANQGSEA come from the germline V gene. This CDR3 is built from 15 residues. The receptor was isolated from a man younger than 35 in good health. J is TRBJ1-3 and V is TRBV29-1; with no DNA, the TCRdb D assignment of TRBD1 cannot be verified. The specimen sequenced was blood T cells: a sorted CD56 or NKG2C T cell subset, CD4+ or CD8+ T cells, or bulk PBMC T cells (not recorded which). This chain's CDR3 is CSAGQTGFSGNTIYF.